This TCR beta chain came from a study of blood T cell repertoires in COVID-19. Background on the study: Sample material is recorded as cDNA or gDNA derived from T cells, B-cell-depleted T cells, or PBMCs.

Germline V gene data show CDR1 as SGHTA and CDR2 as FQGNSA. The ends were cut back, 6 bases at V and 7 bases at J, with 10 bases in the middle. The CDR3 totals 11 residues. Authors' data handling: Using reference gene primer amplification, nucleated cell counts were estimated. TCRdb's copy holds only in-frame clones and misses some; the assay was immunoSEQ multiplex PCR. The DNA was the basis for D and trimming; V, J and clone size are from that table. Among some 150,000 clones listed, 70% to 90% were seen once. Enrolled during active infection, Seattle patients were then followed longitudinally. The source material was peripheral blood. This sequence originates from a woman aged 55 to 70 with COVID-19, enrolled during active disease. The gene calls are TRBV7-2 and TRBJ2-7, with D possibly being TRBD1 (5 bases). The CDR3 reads CASREQGEQYF. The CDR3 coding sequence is TGTGCCAGCAGGGAGCAGGGTGAGCAGTACTTC.